This T cell receptor (beta chain) comes out of a study of early T cells in non-severe SARS-CoV-2 infection. The overall study: Chains from this unsorted whole-blood bulk RNA could not be paired.

The germline V gene encodes CDR1 SGHAT and CDR2 FQNNGV. CDR3 length: 12 residues. The junction had 3 bases not matched to a gene; V was cut back by 5 bases and J by 8 bases. This clonotype has ten or more counts. MiXCR, run by TCRdb on the 5' RACE reads, gives a single entry per CDR3 protein. This sample has around 47,000 distinct CDR3 sequences, with roughly 11% found just once. The specimen was whole blood. The rearrangement links TRBV11-2 to TRBJ2-1, with 7 bases fitting TRBD2. The sequence came from an adult who was a healthcare worker with PCR-confirmed SARS-CoV-2 infection or an uninfected control (not recorded which). The CDR3 is CASSQRDYEQFF. CDR3 in DNA: TGTGCCAGCAGCCAGCGGGACTATGAGCAGTTCTTC.